This T cell receptor (beta chain) is from a study of blood T cell repertoires in COVID-19. Study summary: Specimens from acute and convalescent COVID-19 originated in the United States, Italy and Spain. PBMCs, B-cell-depleted T cells, or T cells were the source of the cDNA or gDNA that made up the material.

Original processing methods: From reference gene primer amplification, estimates of nucleated cell counts were derived. Sequencing was performed with immunoSEQ multiplex PCR; in TCRdb, only in-frame clones are kept and a portion is missing. Clone size and V and J calls were adopted from that table, with D and trimming inferred from the DNA. The table records about 150,000 clones, 80% of them present only once. Germline-derived CDR1 and CDR2 are SGHAT and FQDESV (reference sequence). This CDR3 spans 13 amino acids. With V trimmed by 4 bases and J by 5 bases, 3 bases remained unmatched. The rearrangement uses TRBV11-1 and TRBJ2-7, with 9 bases that match TRBD2. Material for sequencing was peripheral blood. The receptor's source is a woman between 45 and 60 years old with acute or convalescent COVID-19. CDR3 sequence reads: CASSSSGADEQYF. CDR3 in DNA: TGTGCCAGCAGCTCTAGCGGGGCAGACGAGCAGTACTTC.